This is a list of T cell receptor beta chains from one sample in a study of CD8 T cells in Susac syndrome. TCRdb fed the immunoSEQ multiplex PCR reads into MiXCR, producing one record per CDR3 protein. The sample carries roughly 190,000 distinct CDR3 sequences, approximately 95% recorded once. Sequencing was carried out using CD8+ T cells from PBMCs. These receptors all come from a human donor with Susac syndrome. CDR3s include the opening cysteine and the closing phenylalanine or tryptophan. A D gene is named only where the DNA matches it firmly. Where a row states a size, it is once, few, many or the class of an expanded clone; other rows omit it.

v_call,d_call,j_call,clone_size,cdr3_aa,cdr3_nt
TRBV14,.,TRBJ1-2,.,CASSQGVINYGYTF,TGTGCCAGCAGCCAAGGGGTTATTAACTATGGCTACACCTTC
TRBV27,.,TRBJ1-5,.,CASGTGRQPQHF,TGTGCCAGCGGAACAGGGCGTCAGCCCCAGCATTTT
TRBV7-8,.,TRBJ1-5,once,CASSSRIGSNQPQHF,TGTGCCAGCAGCTCACGTATAGGGAGCAATCAGCCCCAGCATTTT
TRBV4-1,TRBD1,TRBJ1-5,.,CASSRTGTEDQPQHF,TGCGCCAGCAGCCGAACCGGGACAGAGGATCAGCCCCAGCATTTT
TRBV2,.,TRBJ2-3,.,CASSERGRRGTDTQYF,TGTGCCAGCAGTGAAAGGGGGAGGAGGGGCACAGATACGCAGTATTTT
TRBV12-3/TRBV12-4,TRBD2,TRBJ2-1,.,CASSEGLAGLLSYNEQFF,TGTGCCAGCAGTGAGGGACTAGCGGGGCTCTTATCCTACAATGAGCAGTTCTTC
TRBV4-1,.,TRBJ2-3,.,CASSQDGHGGSTDTQYF,TGCGCCAGCAGCCAAGATGGACACGGGGGTAGCACAGATACGCAGTATTTT
TRBV12-5,TRBD2,TRBJ2-5,once,CASGLGRGAQETQYF,TGTGCTAGTGGTTTAGGGCGGGGGGCCCAAGAGACCCAGTACTTC
TRBV29-1,.,TRBJ2-7,.,CSVESNSYEQYF,TGCAGCGTTGAGAGCAACTCCTACGAGCAGTACTTC
TRBV6-5,.,TRBJ2-1,.,CASSYSGEGNEQFF,TGTGCCAGCAGTTACTCGGGAGAGGGCAATGAGCAGTTCTTC
TRBV30,.,TRBJ2-7,.,CAWRGIYYEQYF,TGTGCCTGGAGAGGCATCTACTACGAGCAGTACTTC
TRBV9,.,TRBJ2-5,.,CASSVNEGAEAKTQYF,TGTGCCAGCAGCGTCAACGAGGGAGCTGAAGCGAAGACCCAGTACTTC
TRBV29-1,.,TRBJ1-1,.,CSVGQTGGTEAFF,TGCAGCGTTGGACAGACGGGAGGCACTGAAGCTTTCTTT
TRBV3-1,.,TRBJ2-3,.,CASSQTAPADTQYF,TGTGCCAGCAGCCAGACCGCCCCCGCAGATACGCAGTATTTT
TRBV7-9,TRBD2,TRBJ2-1,.,CASSPPGGQGYNEQFF,TGTGCCAGCAGCCCCCCGGGGGGGCAAGGCTACAATGAGCAGTTCTTC
TRBV24-1,.,TRBJ2-7,.,CATSDTTGDEQYF,TGTGCCACCAGTGATACCACGGGCGACGAGCAGTACTTC
TRBV3-1,.,TRBJ2-1,.,CASSQEDREQFF,TGTGCCAGCAGCCAAGAGGACCGGGAGCAGTTCTTC
TRBV6-5,.,TRBJ1-3,.,CASSSAYGNTIYF,TGTGCCAGCAGTTCGGCCTATGGAAACACCATATATTTT
TRBV20-1,.,TRBJ2-7,.,CSARGRDSYEQYF,TGCAGTGCTAGGGGCAGGGACTCCTACGAGCAGTACTTC
TRBV12-3/TRBV12-4,TRBD1,TRBJ1-4,once,CASSLGQGVEKLFF,TGTGCCAGCAGTCTCGGACAGGGGGTTGAAAAACTGTTTTTT
TRBV6-1,.,TRBJ2-3,once,CASSSWDIGTDTQYF,TGTGCCAGCAGTTCATGGGACATTGGCACAGATACGCAGTATTTT
TRBV7-6,.,TRBJ1-2,.,CASSPQSRGQYGYTF,TGTGCCAGCAGCCCACAAAGTCGGGGGCAATATGGCTACACCTTC
TRBV3-1,.,TRBJ1-1,.,CASSQDRQIYTEAFF,TGTGCCAGCAGCCAAGATAGACAGATTTACACTGAAGCTTTCTTT
TRBV4-1,TRBD1,TRBJ2-3,.,CASSQEPGQGADTQYF,TGCGCCAGCAGCCAAGAACCGGGACAGGGGGCAGATACGCAGTATTTT
TRBV14,.,TRBJ2-7,.,CASSQDKGWGVYEQYF,TGTGCCAGCAGCCAAGATAAGGGTTGGGGGGTCTACGAGCAGTACTTC
TRBV12-3/TRBV12-4,.,TRBJ1-5,.,CASSLAGLKAQHF,TGTGCCAGCAGTTTAGCAGGGCTCAAAGCCCAGCATTTT
TRBV5-6,.,TRBJ2-7,.,CASSPWAGAYEQYF,TGTGCCAGCAGCCCCTGGGCAGGGGCCTACGAGCAGTACTTC
TRBV4-1,.,TRBJ2-5,.,CASSQEGRGEGQYF,TGCGCCAGCAGCCAAGAAGGCAGGGGTGAGGGCCAGTACTTC
TRBV27,.,TRBJ2-1,.,CASSLPGPKQFF,TGTGCCAGCAGTCTTCCCGGGCCTAAGCAGTTCTTC
TRBV4-1,.,TRBJ1-2,.,CASSQERGRWGYGYTF,TGCGCCAGCAGCCAAGAGAGGGGGAGATGGGGCTATGGCTACACCTTC
TRBV9,TRBD2,TRBJ2-7,.,CASSVAGGISYEQYF,TGTGCCAGCAGCGTAGCCGGGGGGATCTCCTACGAGCAGTACTTC
TRBV6-5,.,TRBJ1-4,.,CASSYSGPSNEKLFF,TGTGCCAGCAGTTACTCGGGGCCCTCTAATGAAAAACTGTTTTTT
TRBV4-1,TRBD1,TRBJ2-7,few,CASSRMADRTYEQYF,TGCGCCAGCAGCCGCATGGCGGACAGGACCTACGAGCAGTACTTC
TRBV29-1,.,TRBJ2-1,.,CSVERGGGEQFF,TGCAGCGTTGAAAGGGGTGGGGGTGAGCAGTTCTTC
TRBV6-2/TRBV6-3,TRBD1,TRBJ2-5,.,CASSGQDWRMGTQYF,TGTGCCAGCAGTGGACAGGACTGGCGCATGGGGACCCAGTACTTC
TRBV20-1,.,TRBJ2-3,.,CSARDPGPGWYF,TGCAGTGCTAGAGATCCGGGACCCGGATGGTATTTT
TRBV9,.,TRBJ2-1,.,CASSSGAGYNEQFF,TGTGCCAGCAGCTCAGGCGCGGGATACAATGAGCAGTTCTTC
TRBV4-2,TRBD2,TRBJ2-1,.,CASSQLGLAGGSYNEQFF,TGTGCCAGCAGCCAATTGGGACTAGCGGGGGGGTCCTACAATGAGCAGTTCTTC
TRBV29-1,.,TRBJ2-1,.,CSVTRGADEQFF,TGCAGCGTTACTCGAGGAGCCGATGAGCAGTTCTTC
TRBV7-6,.,TRBJ2-2,once,CASSLASPVTGELFF,TGTGCCAGCAGCCTAGCGTCACCGGTCACCGGGGAGCTGTTTTTT
TRBV5-1,.,TRBJ1-1,.,CASSFGREMDTEAFF,TGCGCCAGCAGCTTTGGAAGGGAGATGGACACTGAAGCTTTCTTT
TRBV15,.,TRBJ1-5,.,CATSRDKGEQPQHF,TGTGCCACCAGCAGAGATAAGGGGGAGCAGCCCCAGCATTTT
TRBV5-6,TRBD1,TRBJ2-3,.,CASSLQGAPDTQYF,TGTGCCAGCAGCTTACAGGGGGCGCCGGATACGCAGTATTTT
TRBV15,.,TRBJ1-6,once,CATSSMRSPLHF,TGTGCCACCAGCTCCATGAGATCACCCCTCCACTTT